These 8 T cell receptor beta chains share one sample of origin, sequenced in a study of T cell changes during pregnancy in multiple sclerosis. The data were produced by immunoSEQ multiplex PCR, yet TCRdb's version contains in-frame clones alone and is incomplete. Seen here are just over 20,000 clones, 80% to 90% observed once, and the top ten hold under 6%. The sequenced sample was CD8+ T cells from peripheral blood mononuclear cells, obtained in the second trimester of pregnancy. Receptor source: a female donor in good health, enrolled as a control in a pregnancy study.

This chain uses TRBV5-1 with TRBJ2-2, with a tentative D call TRBD1 (6 bases). The V end lost 4 bases, the J end lost 5 bases, and 12 bases lay between the germline ends. The V gene's germline CDR1 is SGHRS and CDR2 YFSETQ. This CDR3 comprises 14 residues. CDR3 protein: CASSPGQFTGELFF. The CDR3 DNA follows: TGCGCCAGCAGCCCCGGACAGTTTACCGGGGAGCTGTTTTTT.

J is TRBJ2-5 and V is TRBV5-6; 10 bases match TRBD2. The V and J ends lost 0 bases and 7 bases, in that order; junction bases with no gene match: 9. Germline V gene lookup returns CDR1 SGHDT and CDR2 YYEEEE. The CDR3 contains 16 residues. The CDR3 DNA sequence: TGTGCCAGCAGCTTGGACCTAGCGGGAGTATTCGGGACCCAGTACTTC. Translating gives CASSLDLAGVFGTQYF.

The J gene is TRBJ2-1, the V gene TRBV7-9, with 11 bases that match TRBD2. Germline CDR1 is SEHNR and CDR2 is FQNEAQ (reference sequence). The length of the CDR3 is 16 residues. Losses at the gene ends were 1 base for V and 10 bases for J; bases not matched to a gene: 9. The CDR3 here is CASSLGLAGGPEEQFF. The CDR3 DNA is TGTGCCAGCAGCTTAGGGTTAGCGGGAGGGCCAGAGGAGCAGTTCTTC. Combining the CDR3 with reference TRBV7-9 and TRBJ2-1 gives the whole variable domain DTGVSQNPRHKITKRGQNVTFRCDPISEHNRLYWYRQTLGQGPEFLTYFQNEAQLEKSRLLSDRFSAERPKGSFSTLEIQRTEQGDSAMYLCASSLGLAGGPEEQFFGPGTRLTVL.

The rearrangement uses TRBV9 and TRBJ2-7; TRBD2 aligns across 7 bases. The CDR3 length is 14 residues. After removal of 4 bases from V and 3 bases from J, the junction contained 7 bases not matched to a gene. Germline CDR1 and CDR2: SGDLS and YYNGEE. CDR3 sequence reads: CASSTTSDFYEQYF. Written as DNA, the CDR3 is TGTGCCAGCAGCACAACTAGCGACTTCTACGAGCAGTACTTC.

The V gene is TRBV28, the J gene TRBJ2-3; possibly TRBD1 for D (6 bases). The germline CDR1 and CDR2 sequences are MDHEN and SYDVKM. V shed 11 bases and J shed 4 bases, with 19 bases lying between them. The CDR3 contains 14 residues. The CDR3 protein is CASRGTPESDTQYF. CDR3 bases: TGTGCCTCCCGAGGGACACCAGAATCAGATACGCAGTATTTT.

The rearrangement uses TRBV10-2 and TRBJ2-7; 14 bases map to TRBD2. V lost 7 bases to trimming and J lost 4 bases; unmatched junction nucleotides: 9. The CDR3 is 16 residues long. Germline V lookup: CDR1 WSHSY, CDR2 SAAADI. CDR3 region: CASTSPGLAGDYEQYF. As DNA, the CDR3 is TGCGCCAGCACCTCGCCGGGACTAGCGGGAGATTACGAGCAGTACTTC.

The genes are TRBV27 and TRBJ2-3, with 10 bases matching TRBD2. The CDR3 extends over 17 amino acids. The V and J ends lost 3 bases and 6 bases, in that order; junction bases with no gene match: 12. Germline CDR1 MNHEY, CDR2 SMNVEV (reference sequence). The CDR3 region is CASSFSRAGGRFDTQYF. For the CDR3, the DNA is TGTGCCAGCAGTTTTTCTAGAGCGGGGGGGCGTTTTGATACGCAGTATTTT.

The chain has TRBV19 and TRBJ2-7; TRBD1 matches 11 bases. Losses at the gene ends were 1 base for V and 6 bases for J; bases not matched to a gene: 2. CDR3 length: 14 amino acids. Germline assignment: CDR1 LNHDA and CDR2 SQIVND (reference sequence). In nucleotides, the CDR3 is TGTGCCAGTAGTATAGTGGGGACAGGGGGCGAGCAGTACTTC. It translates to CASSIVGTGGEQYF.